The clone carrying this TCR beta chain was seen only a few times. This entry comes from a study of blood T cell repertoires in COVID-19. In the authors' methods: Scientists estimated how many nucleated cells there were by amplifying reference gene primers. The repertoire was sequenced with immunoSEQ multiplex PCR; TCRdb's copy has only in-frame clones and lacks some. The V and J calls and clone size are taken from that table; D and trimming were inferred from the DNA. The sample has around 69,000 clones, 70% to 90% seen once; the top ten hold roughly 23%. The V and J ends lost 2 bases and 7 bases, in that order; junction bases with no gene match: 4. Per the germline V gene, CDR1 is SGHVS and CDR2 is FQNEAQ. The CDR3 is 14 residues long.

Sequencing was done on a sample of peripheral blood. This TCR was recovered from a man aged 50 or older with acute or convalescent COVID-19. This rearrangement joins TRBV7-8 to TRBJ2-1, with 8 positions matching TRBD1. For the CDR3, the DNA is TGTGCCAGCAGCTTAACGACAGGGGAGAATGAGCAGTTCTTC. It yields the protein CASSLTTGENEQFF. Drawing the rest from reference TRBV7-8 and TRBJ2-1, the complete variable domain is GAGVSQSPRYKVAKRGQDVALRCDPISGHVSLFWYQQALGQGPEFLTYFQNEAQLDKSGLPSDRFFAERPEGSVSTLKIQRTQQEDSAVYLCASSLTTGENEQFFGPGTRLTVL.